What follows is one T cell receptor beta chain and its context. For each subset, genomic DNA was distributed in equal portions over several immunoSEQ plates. Each sorted subset replicate got 200 ng genomic DNA, 25,000 to 35,000 genomes. Authors' methods: As immunoSEQ supplied junction-only sequences (without quality scores), filtering differed. Profiled with immunoSEQ multiplex PCR; TCRdb holds only in-frame clones, not every one. V and J calls plus clone size are reproduced from that table; the DNA served to infer D and trimming. Of more than 2,000,000 clones listed, over 85% are singletons. These data originate in a study of shared clonotypes between healthy human individuals. Per the germline V gene, CDR1 is MDHEN and CDR2 is SYDVKM. This CDR3 is built from 14 residues. V shed 1 base and J shed 10 bases, with 16 bases lying between them.

The sequence was collected from a man younger than 35 in good health. Some clones in this sample may be carry-over from other donors' samples. The sequenced sample consisted of naive CD4+ T cells from PBMCs. Described subset: CD45RA+ positively selected. The chain uses TRBV28 and TRBJ1-1; no reliable D call. Here the CDR3 reads CASSLSGSPALAFF. In DNA, the CDR3 is TGTGCCAGCAGTTTATCGGGGAGCCCAGCGTTAGCTTTCTTT.